A single sample is the source of the 15 T cell receptor beta chains below, sequenced in a study of post-analysis software for immune sequencing data. Unique molecular identifiers had been added to the TCR beta cDNA libraries. TCRdb analysed the PCR reads with MiXCR anew, one entry per CDR3 protein. The sample holds 180,000 or so distinct CDR3 sequences, roughly 30% seen once. The study, taken as a whole, reports: Elevated frequency relative to controls characterized several TRBV segments in patients, TRBV5-6, TRBV5-1 and TRBV20-1 among them.

These receptors' targets are unknown. Sequencing was carried out using blood. Source of these receptors: a girl under 18 with multiple sclerosis.

The rearrangement joins TRBV5-1 to TRBJ2-4, with 8 bases fitting TRBD2. Judging by the DNA end, TRBJ2-7 fits better; the J call may be wrong. Germline V CDR1 and CDR2: SGHRS, YFSETQ. The CDR3 runs 13 residues. The CDR3 nucleotides read TGCGCCAGCAGGCAGCGGGAGCACTACGAGCAGTACTTC. It encodes CASRQREHYEQYF.

This clonotype has ten or more counts. In DNA form, the CDR3 reads TGTGCCAGCAGCCAAGAACGGGGGGCCGTCACAGATACGCAGTATTTT. This codes for CASSQERGAVTDTQYF. The J gene is TRBJ2-3, the V gene TRBV3-1; TRBD2 might be the D (7 bases). This CDR3 is built from 16 residues. Trimming removed 0 bases at V and 2 bases at J, with 12 bases between. CDR1 is LGHDT, CDR2 YNNKEL, per germline (reference sequence).

This clonotype was seen ten or more times. The genes are TRBV20-1 and TRBJ2-7, with 11 bases lining up with TRBD2. CDR3 length: 16 amino acids. The J segment lost 2 bases and the V segment lost 1 base, leaving 7 bases of the junction unmatched. Looked up from germline, CDR1 is DFQATT and CDR2 is SNEGSKA (reference sequence). The CDR3 sequence: CSARVLAGGPPYEQYF. Written as DNA, the CDR3 is TGCAGTGCTAGAGTCCTAGCGGGAGGTCCCCCCTACGAGCAGTACTTC.

This chain links TRBV5-1 with TRBJ2-3; D remains unclear. CDR3 length: 11 residues. The V and J ends lost 5 bases and 6 bases respectively, with 7 bases between them. Germline CDR1 and CDR2: SGHRS and YFSETQ. The CDR3 nucleotides are TGCGCCAGCAGAGGACGGGATACGCAGTATTTT. The encoded protein is CASRGRDTQYF.

The chain has TRBV10-1 and TRBJ1-1, with a tentative D call TRBD1 (6 bases). Trimming shortened V by 7 bases and J by 3 bases, and 15 bases separated the two germline ends. The germline gives CDR1 WNHNN, CDR2 SYGVQD (reference sequence). The CDR3 is 14 amino acids. CDR3: CASTQGPAYTEAFF. In DNA form, the CDR3 reads TGCGCCAGCACTCAGGGGCCAGCCTACACTGAAGCTTTCTTT.

About this clonotype itself: At one end the junction does not follow the germline gene, possibly because of a read error. The rearrangement joins TRBV6-5 to TRBJ2-2; perhaps TRBD2 as D (5 bases). CDR1 and CDR2 from the germline V gene are MNHEY and SVGAGI. The CDR3 has 15 residues. CDR3 loop: CASSRHLSNTGERFF. Written as DNA, the CDR3 is TGTGCCAGCAGTCGACACCTCTCTAACACCGGGGAGCGGTTTTTT.

The table lists this clonotype with many counts. This chain joins TRBV27 and TRBJ1-5; 9 positions agree with TRBD1. CDR1 and CDR2 from the germline V gene are MNHEY and SMNVEV (reference sequence). The CDR3 is 15 amino acids. The V gene end was trimmed by 2 bases and the J gene end by 7 bases; junction bases not matched to a gene: 6. In nucleotides, the CDR3 is TGTGCCAGCAGTTTAGGGACAGGGATTCGCCAGCCCCAGCATTTT. The encoded protein is CASSLGTGIRQPQHF.

This clonotype was seen repeatedly, ten times or more. The J gene is TRBJ1-2, the V gene TRBV5-8; possible D gene TRBD1, 6 bases. Germline V CDR1 and CDR2: SGHTS, YDEGEE. V lost 4 bases and J lost 9, with 22 bases in between. The CDR3 is 15 amino acids. CDR3 residues: CASSPGHSFPVSYTF. CDR3 nucleotides: TGTGCCAGCAGCCCGGGACACTCTTTCCCTGTTAGCTACACCTTC.

In its sample, this clonotype was seen many times. One junction end disagrees with the germline gene, perhaps due to a read error. The chain links TRBV5-1 to TRBJ2-1; D remains unclear. Per the germline V gene, CDR1 is SGHRS and CDR2 is YFSETQ. The CDR3 is 12 residues long. The CDR3, as DNA: TGCGTCAGCAGCAAAGACATTGGGGAGCAGTTCTTC. This translates into CVSSKDIGEQFF.

This clonotype has at least ten counts. The chain joins TRBV12-3 or TRBV12-4 to TRBJ2-7; no clear D. The CDR3 loop spans 13 amino acids. The germline V and J ends were trimmed by 1 base and 5 bases, with 9 bases remaining between them. The CDR3 nucleotides read TGTGCCAGCAGTTTAGGTCAGATCGACGAGCAGTACTTC. Protein: CASSLGQIDEQYF.

This clonotype was detected once. One base away lies a much larger clone, so this may be a sequencing read error. This chain uses TRBV29-1 with TRBJ2-6; 8 bases are shared with TRBD1. CDR3 length: 16 amino acids. V trimming: 6 bases; J trimming: 2 bases; junction bases outside the gene matches: 9. Germline CDR1 SQVTM, CDR2 ANQGSEA. CDR3 residues: CSVDDRGVTGANVLTF. CDR3 in DNA: TGCAGCGTGGATGACAGGGGTGTTACTGGGGCCAACGTCCTGACTTTC.

This clonotype was seen only a few times. The gene calls are TRBV3-1 and TRBJ1-1; D gene uncertain. Germline CDR1 LGHDT, CDR2 YNNKEL (reference sequence). CDR3 length: 14 amino acids. Trimming stripped 8 bases from V and 5 bases from J, with 18 bases between. For the CDR3, the DNA is TGTGCCAGCGGAGATGGGTCTGCGGGTACTGAAGCTTTCTTT. Protein: CASGDGSAGTEAFF.

This clonotype was seen ten or more times. The chain employs TRBV2 and TRBJ2-1, with TRBD2 identical over 11 bases. The CDR3 length is 16 residues. The junction had 7 bases not matched to a gene; V was cut back by 5 bases and J by 4 bases. Germline-derived CDR1 and CDR2 are SNHLY and FYNNEI. In nucleotides, the CDR3 is TGTGCCAGCAGTCGGAGGCTAGCGGGAGGATACAATGAGCAGTTCTTC. This encodes CASSRRLAGGYNEQFF.

To note about this clonotype: This sequence may be a read error, since a much larger clone differs from it by one base. The chain employs TRBV4-2 and TRBJ2-5, with 8 bases matching TRBD2. The V and J ends lost 4 bases and 2 bases, in that order; junction bases with no gene match: 9. This CDR3 is 16 amino acids long. CDR1 is LGHNA, CDR2 YNFKEQ, per germline. The CDR3 loop reads CASSRGISGVQETQYF. The CDR3 DNA reads TGTGCCAGCAGCCGAGGGATTAGCGGGGTACAAGAGACCCAGTACTTC.

This clonotype was counted between two and nine times. This may be a read error: a much more frequent sequence differs by one nucleotide. The gene calls are TRBV10-3 and TRBJ2-1; 9 nucleotides agree with TRBD1. The junction had 3 bases not matched to a gene; V was cut back by 6 bases and J by 3 bases. The CDR3 is 14 amino acids. Germline V gene lookup returns CDR1 ENHRY and CDR2 SYGVKD. CDR3 DNA sequence: TGTGCCATCAGGGGGGACAGGGACTACAATGAGCAGTTCTTC. Its protein is CAIRGDRDYNEQFF.